The present TCR beta chain was sequenced within a study of OX40 agonist ivuxolimab in advanced cancers. At the level of the study: Patients treated during dose escalation were battling hepatocellular carcinoma, melanoma, renal cell or head and neck cancer. Broader study findings: Expanded clones belonging to CD8+ T cells outnumbered, on average, those of CD4+. Clonal expansion in partial responders at 0.1-3.0 mg/kg ranked among the lowest. The study observed clonal expansion of CD4+ and CD8+ blood T cells by week 6 at 0.1 to 3.0 mg/kg.

V shed 3 bases, J shed 1 base, and the junction held 10 bases outside the gene matches. The CDR3 is 17 residues long. The germline CDR1 and CDR2 sequences are SGDLS and YYNGEE. Clones were read by immunoSEQ multiplex PCR, and TCRdb kept only the in-frame ones, dropping some. In the table there are 49,000 or so clones, around 92% of which are singletons. There are a few counts of this clone. Its specificity is not known. The clonotype originates from an adult with an advanced solid tumor such as melanoma, head and neck, liver or kidney cancer. Sequencing used CD4+ or CD8+ T cells sorted from blood, obtained in a trial of the OX40 agonist ivuxolimab. The V gene is TRBV9, the J gene TRBJ2-7, with 10 bases matching TRBD1. Written as DNA, the CDR3 is TGTGCCAGCAGCGCTTATCCGGGACAGGGGAAATCCTACGAGCAGTACTTC. Encoded protein: CASSAYPGQGKSYEQYF.